The sequence of this T cell receptor (beta chain) was determined in a study of blood T cell repertoires in COVID-19. Study summary: Material from acute and convalescent COVID-19 was sourced from the United States, Italy and Spain. Sample material is recorded as cDNA or gDNA derived from T cells, B-cell-depleted T cells, or PBMCs.

This clone was recorded once. After removal of 8 bases from V and 11 bases from J, the junction contained 5 bases not matched to a gene. The CDR3 is 11 residues long. Authors' analysis steps: Amplification from reference gene primers served as the basis for estimated nucleated cell counts. The protocol was immunoSEQ multiplex PCR, while the TCRdb copy is restricted to in-frame clones and leaves out a portion. That table is the source of V, J and clone size, and D and trimming were worked out from the DNA. The table includes approximately 240,000 clones, approximately 83% detected once. V gene TRBV12-3 or TRBV12-4 combines with J gene TRBJ1-4, with 7 bases fitting TRBD1. What was sequenced was peripheral blood. This sequence was found in a woman aged 25 to 39 who had recovered from COVID-19. The CDR3 sequence: CASSGTAKLFF. The DNA for the CDR3 is TGTGCCAGCTCTGGGACAGCTAAACTGTTTTTT.